Listed below are T cell receptor beta chains from one sample, sequenced in a study of T cells in Graves' hyperthyroidism and ophthalmopathy. Using its own MiXCR run on the multiplex PCR reads, TCRdb lists one record per CDR3 protein. The sample lists approximately 570,000 distinct CDR3 sequences, 15% to 20% occurring once. Material for sequencing was blood. The receptor set was obtained from a middle-aged man with Graves' ophthalmopathy. The CDR3 runs from the conserved cysteine through the conserved F or W. D genes are given only for firm matches.

v_gene,d_gene,len,j_gene,CDR3aa
TRBV27,TRBD1,14,TRBJ2-3,CASSRQGWADTQYF
TRBV12-5,TRBD2,15,TRBJ2-5,CASGLGGAFQETQYF
TRBV5-1,NA,16,TRBJ2-6,CASSLAGDIGADVLTF
TRBV7-9,NA,16,TRBJ1-5,CASSRGGGGKAQPQHF
TRBV5-1,NA,14,TRBJ2-2,CASSFSWNTGELFF
TRBV27,NA,11,TRBJ1-4,CASKRDEKLFF
TRBV19,NA,13,TRBJ1-1,CATEGTIGTEAFF
TRBV20-1,NA,13,TRBJ2-5,CSAQMGLQETQYF
TRBV5-1,NA,12,TRBJ2-5,CASSFFDETQYF
TRBV19,NA,13,TRBJ2-2,CASLQSFTGELFF